The 29 T cell receptor beta chains in this list originate from one sample, sequenced in a study of T cells in localized non-small cell lung cancer. TCRdb's table, derived via immunoSEQ multiplex PCR, lists solely in-frame clones and lacks some. The sample includes around 41,000 clones, 88% seen only once; the top ten take approximately 2.5%. Sequences were derived from peripheral blood, sampled before any cancer treatment. The receptor set was obtained from a female donor of 60 years or more with stage I squamous cell lung carcinoma.

The chain combines TRBV7-2 with TRBJ2-7, with 9 positions matching TRBD2. The CDR3 has 15 residues. Trimming removed 6 bases from V and 7 bases from J; junction bases left unmatched: 13. Germline CDR1 and CDR2: SGHTA and FQGNSA. CDR3 amino acids: CASSHPGLAGREQYF. The CDR3 DNA follows: TGTGCCAGCAGTCACCCTGGGCTAGCGGGACGGGAGCAGTACTTC.

This clone occurred once. The chain links TRBV7-2 to TRBJ1-1, with a weak D call TRBD1 (6 bases). The CDR3 loop spans 15 amino acids. V lost 4 bases and J lost 5, with 17 bases in between. CDR1 and CDR2 from the germline V gene are SGHTA and FQGNSA. CDR3 DNA sequence: TGTGCCAGCAGCTCCCTCCCGGGGGGCTATACTGAAGCTTTCTTT. Translation: CASSSLPGGYTEAFF. Combining the CDR3 with reference TRBV7-2 and TRBJ1-1 gives the whole variable domain GAGVSQSPSNKVTEKGKDVELRCDPISGHTALYWYRQSLGQGLEFLIYFQGNSAPDKSGLPSDRFSAERTGGSVSTLTIQRTQQEDSAVYLCASSSLPGGYTEAFFGQGTRLTVV.

The chain is built from TRBV14 and TRBJ2-1; TRBD1 matches 7 bases. Germline CDR1 and CDR2: SGHDN and FVKESK. This CDR3 contains 15 residues. V dropped 4 bases and J dropped 4; count of bases not matched to a gene: 7. CDR3 sequence (DNA): TGTGCCAGCAGCCGATGGACAGGAACTTACAATGAGCAGTTCTTC. The encoded protein is CASSRWTGTYNEQFF.

The gene calls are TRBV19 and TRBJ2-7; TRBD2 is a possible D gene (6 bases). The CDR3 length is 14 residues. CDR1 and CDR2 from the germline V gene are LNHDA and SQIVND (reference sequence). V shed 5 bases and J shed 1 base, with 12 bases lying between them. The CDR3 bases are TGTGCCAGTAGTGCGGCCGGGAGATCCTACGAGCAGTACTTC. It codes for CASSAAGRSYEQYF.

This clone has only a few counts. J is TRBJ1-3 and V is TRBV12-5, with D hard to call. The CDR3 length is 12 residues. Trimming cost V 7 bases and J 1 base, with 5 bases left between them. The V gene's germline CDR1 is LGHNT and CDR2 FRNRAP. The CDR3 bases are TGTGCTAGTGCCATTTCTGGAAACACCATATATTTT. Protein: CASAISGNTIYF.

CDR3 loop: CASSYSSDTQYF. As DNA, the CDR3 is TGTGCCAGCAGTTACTCGTCAGATACGCAGTATTTT. This chain joins TRBV6-6 and TRBJ2-3; D unclear. The CDR3 length is 12 residues. V lost 0 bases and J 4 bases, leaving 2 bases between the germline ends. Germline loops: CDR1 MNHNY, CDR2 SVGAGI (reference sequence).

J is TRBJ2-7 and V is TRBV27; the D gene could be TRBD1 or TRBD2 (5 bases each). CDR3 size: 13 residues. Germline V gene sequence: CDR1 MNHEY, CDR2 SMNVEV (reference sequence). V lost 2 bases to trimming and J lost 5 bases, with 10 bases between them. CDR3: CASSLRDLDEQYF. The DNA for the CDR3 is TGTGCCAGCAGTTTACGGGACCTAGACGAGCAGTACTTC.

The chain uses TRBV29-1 and TRBJ2-2; 9 nucleotides agree with TRBD2. CDR1 and CDR2 from the germline V gene are SQVTM and ANQGSEA. The CDR3 consists of 15 residues. The V gene end was trimmed by 1 base and the J gene end by 7 bases; junction bases not matched to a gene: 7. The DNA of the CDR3 is TGCAGCGTTGAAGGAAAGGGACTAGCAGGCGGGGAGCTGTTTTTT. Translating gives CSVEGKGLAGGELFF.

The chain links TRBV7-8 to TRBJ1-5; D gene unclear. From germline, CDR1 is SGHVS and CDR2 FQNEAQ. This CDR3 region has 15 residues. The V end lost 5 bases, the J end lost 7 bases, and 18 bases lay between the germline ends. The CDR3 DNA sequence: TGTGCCAGCAGCCCTGGTGTGTGGGCAGGACAGCCCCAGCATTTT. This encodes CASSPGVWAGQPQHF.

The CDR3 bases are TGTGCCAGCTCACCGGGACAGGGAAGAGATGAGCAGTTCTTC. This sequence encodes CASSPGQGRDEQFF. The chain joins TRBV18 to TRBJ2-1; 9 positions agree with TRBD1. Germline V gene data show CDR1 as KGHSH and CDR2 as LQKENI. There are 14 residues in the CDR3. V shed 3 bases and J 8 bases; nucleotides not matched to a gene: 5.

V gene TRBV30 combines with J gene TRBJ2-7, with unresolved D. This CDR3 comprises 12 residues. The V gene lost 2 bases and the J gene lost 4 bases, with 9 bases spanning the gap. CDR1 GTSNPN and CDR2 SVGIG come from the germline V gene (reference sequence). CDR3 bases: TGTGCCTGGAGTCTAGATTTATACGAGCAGTACTTC. Translated, it gives CAWSLDLYEQYF.

This clone was seen just once. The chain couples TRBV29-1 to TRBJ1-1; D may be TRBD1 (5 bases). The V and J ends lost 7 bases and 8 bases respectively, with 17 bases between them. CDR1 and CDR2 (germline): SQVTM, ANQGSEA. This CDR3 region has 12 residues. CDR3 bases: TGCAGCGACCAAAGGTGGGGGGGGGAAGCTTTCTTT. Protein product: CSDQRWGGEAFF.

The table lists this clone with a count of one. The rearrangement joins TRBV7-3 to TRBJ1-1; 7 bases align to TRBD1. CDR1 is SGHTA, CDR2 FQGTGA, per germline. This CDR3 comprises 13 residues. The ends lost 5 bases at V and 1 base at J; junction bases unmatched: 1. The CDR3 is CASSRQGNTEAFF. CDR3 sequence (DNA): TGTGCCAGCAGCCGACAGGGGAACACTGAAGCTTTCTTT.

The chain has TRBV4-3 and TRBJ2-3, with TRBD2 matching 9 bases. This CDR3 is built from 20 residues. Germline V lookup: CDR1 LGHNA, CDR2 YSLEER. Trimming took 3 bases from V and 1 from J; bases not matched to a gene: 17. CDR3 DNA: TGCGCCAGCAGCCAGGAGGTTCGTCTAGCGGGGACGGTGGGCACAGATACGCAGTATTTT. This encodes CASSQEVRLAGTVGTDTQYF.

J is TRBJ2-1 and V is TRBV4-3, with a weak D call TRBD1 (6 bases). The V gene lost 4 bases and the J gene lost 7 bases, with 20 bases spanning the gap. This CDR3 spans 16 amino acids. The germline V gene encodes CDR1 LGHNA and CDR2 YSLEER. CDR3 residues: CASSPWTAGSKNEQFF. In nucleotides, the CDR3 is TGCGCCAGCAGCCCTTGGACAGCCGGCTCCAAGAATGAGCAGTTCTTC.

The J gene is TRBJ2-7, the V gene TRBV5-1, with D uncertain. The CDR3 sequence is 11 residues long. CDR1 and CDR2 (germline): SGHRS, YFSETQ. V was cut by 4 bases and J by 7 bases, with 9 bases left in between. CDR3 loop: CASSQDGEQYF. The CDR3 bases are TGCGCCAGCAGCCAGGACGGGGAGCAGTACTTC.

The chain is built from TRBV7-3 and TRBJ2-7, with 7 bases fitting TRBD2. This CDR3 has 15 amino acids. Germline assignment: CDR1 SGHTA and CDR2 FQGTGA. Losses at the gene ends were 5 bases for V and 3 bases for J; bases not matched to a gene: 10. The CDR3 region is CASSLAGDSIYEQYF. The CDR3 DNA reads as TGTGCCAGCAGCCTCGCGGGGGACTCGATCTACGAGCAGTACTTC.

V gene TRBV11-3 combines with J gene TRBJ2-3; TRBD2 might be the D (5 bases). This CDR3 region has 14 residues. The V gene's germline CDR1 is SGHNT and CDR2 YENEEA. V was shortened by 1 base and J by 3 bases, with 8 bases between the two germline ends. The CDR3 is CASSLAGRTDTQYF. The CDR3 DNA reads TGTGCCAGCAGCTTAGCGGGAAGAACAGATACGCAGTATTTT.

The rearrangement links TRBV7-3 to TRBJ2-7, with 12 bases lining up with TRBD1. This CDR3 has 17 residues. V shed 2 bases, J shed 1 base, and the junction held 6 bases outside the gene matches. Germline V gene lookup returns CDR1 SGHTA and CDR2 FQGTGA. The CDR3 loop reads CASSLGTGGFGSYEQYF. Written as DNA, the CDR3 is TGTGCCAGCAGCTTAGGGACAGGGGGCTTCGGATCCTACGAGCAGTACTTC.

The table lists this clone with a count of one. An end of the junction does not agree with germline; a read error may underlie this. The chain combines TRBV7-7 with TRBJ2-7, with 9 bases identical to TRBD1. The CDR3 has 15 amino acids. In germline, CDR1 is SSHAT, CDR2 FNYEAQ (reference sequence). Here the CDR3 DNA reads TGTGCTAGCAGCTTAGGTATGGACAGGGGAGAGGAGCAGTACTTC. This translates into CASSLGMDRGEEQYF.

This clone is a singleton in its sample. The gene calls are TRBV5-8 and TRBJ1-5; possibly TRBD1 for D (6 bases). V dropped 5 bases and J dropped 6 bases, with 12 bases sitting between them. CDR3 size: 13 residues. The germline V gene has CDR1 SGHTS and CDR2 YDEGEE. The CDR3 nucleotides are TGTGCCAGCAGGTTGCGGGGGGCTCAGCCCCAGCATTTT. Translating gives CASRLRGAQPQHF.

This clone was recorded only once. V gene TRBV18 combines with J gene TRBJ2-5; possible D gene TRBD2, 6 bases. The CDR3 consists of 18 residues. Germline V CDR1 and CDR2: KGHSH, LQKENI. Trimming took off 6 bases at V and 5 bases at J, with 28 bases between the two ends. The CDR3 sequence: CASSREGVTYGGTETQYF. Written as DNA, the CDR3 is TGTGCCAGCTCCCGAGAGGGAGTGACGTACGGGGGAACTGAGACCCAGTACTTC.

The rearrangement links TRBV5-1 to TRBJ1-1; D gene uncertain. This CDR3 contains 13 residues. Trimming cost V 1 base and J 3 bases, with 7 bases left between them. Germline lookup yields CDR1 SGHRS and CDR2 YFSETQ. The CDR3 nucleotides read TGCGCCAGCAGCTTGAGGGAGGACACTGAAGCTTTCTTT. Protein: CASSLREDTEAFF.

The chain joins TRBV7-3 to TRBJ2-1; 10 nucleotides align to TRBD2. Germline CDR1 and CDR2: SGHTA and FQGTGA. V shed 2 bases, J shed 8 bases, and the junction held 12 bases outside the gene matches. The CDR3 has 17 residues. CDR3 residues: CASSLQELAGVGYEQFF. Here the CDR3 DNA reads TGTGCCAGCAGCTTACAGGAGCTAGCGGGAGTCGGGTATGAGCAGTTCTTC.

In DNA, the CDR3 is TGTGCCAGCAAGGGGACGAACACCGGGGAGCTGTTTTTT. Translating gives CASKGTNTGELFF. This rearrangement joins TRBV2 to TRBJ2-2; D perhaps matches TRBD1 (5 bases). Germline values: CDR1 SNHLY, CDR2 FYNNEI. V was clipped by 7 bases and J by 0 bases, with 6 bases between them. The CDR3 length is 13 residues.

The V call is TRBV5-8, the J call TRBJ2-3; D is undetermined. Trimming pared 0 bases from V and 5 bases from J, leaving 10 bases between. Germline lookup yields CDR1 SGHTS and CDR2 YDEGEE. The CDR3 is made up of 14 amino acids. The CDR3 DNA follows: TGTGCCAGCAGCTTGGCTGGGTTGGTAGATACGCAGTATTTT. This sequence encodes CASSLAGLVDTQYF.

This clone was detected only once. CDR3 in DNA: TGTGCCAGCAGCAAAGGGGGATCGATACCCTCTGGAAACACCATATATTTT. Translating it yields CASSKGGSIPSGNTIYF. The chain uses TRBV21-1 and TRBJ1-3. TRBV21-1 is a listed pseudogene. This CDR3 has 17 amino acids.

This clone appeared a few times. The V and J genes are TRBV27 and TRBJ2-3; tentatively, D is TRBD2 (6 bases). V lost 0 bases and J 3 bases, leaving 16 bases between the germline ends. CDR3 length: 17 residues. Germline V gene data show CDR1 as MNHEY and CDR2 as SMNVEV (reference sequence). DNA of the CDR3: TGTGCCAGCAGTTTATCTGCCAGACCTGGAGGGACAGATACGCAGTATTTT. Translated, it gives CASSLSARPGGTDTQYF.

The chain is built from TRBV30 and TRBJ2-1; 9 bases map to TRBD2. Germline trimming cut 6 bases from V and 2 bases from J; bases unmatched to any gene: 8. Germline-derived CDR1 and CDR2 are GTSNPN and SVGIG (reference sequence). The CDR3 has 15 amino acids. CDR3: CACKWAGGPYNEQFF. The CDR3 DNA reads as TGTGCCTGCAAGTGGGCGGGAGGGCCCTACAATGAGCAGTTCTTC.